The next 26 T cell receptor beta chains were all read from a single sample in a study of Graves' ophthalmopathy and Graves' hyperthyroidism. From RNA, the CDR3 regions of TCR beta chains were amplified and sequenced. An initial RT-PCR round employing HTBI primers preceded a second-round multiplex PCR. TCRdb re-called the multiplex PCR reads with MiXCR, one entry per CDR3 protein. The repertoire includes just over 600,000 distinct CDR3 sequences, over 20% of them detected once, and approximately 7% sits in the top ten. The material sequenced was peripheral blood. The receptors stem from a woman aged 18-35 years with stable Graves' hyperthyroidism. Some clones in this sample may be carry-over from other donors' samples.

The chain combines TRBV4-1 with TRBJ2-6; D possibly corresponds to TRBD2 (6 bases). This CDR3 comprises 18 residues. Germline V gene lookup returns CDR1 MGHRA and CDR2 YSYEKL. The germline V and J ends were trimmed by 4 bases and 4 bases, with 20 bases remaining between them. CDR3: CASSRPGLSPGGANVLTF. The CDR3 DNA follows: TGCGCCAGCAGCCGTCCGGGACTGTCCCCGGGAGGGGCCAACGTCCTGACTTTC.

This chain links TRBV18 with TRBJ1-1; TRBD1 is a possible D gene (5 bases). With 4 bases removed from V and 2 bases from J, the gap between germline ends came to 11 bases. The CDR3 consists of 14 residues. The germline V gene has CDR1 KGHSH and CDR2 LQKENI. The CDR3 region is CASSLRDVNTEAFF. In DNA, the CDR3 is TGTGCCAGCTCACTCCGGGACGTCAACACTGAAGCTTTCTTT.

This clonotype was seen at least ten times. CDR3 bases: TGCAGTGCTAGTCGGCAGGGCTACTCCTATGGCTACACCTTC. It codes for CSASRQGYSYGYTF. The chain is built from TRBV20-1 and TRBJ1-2; tentative D call: TRBD1 (5 bases). The CDR3 runs 14 residues. Per the germline V gene, CDR1 is DFQATT and CDR2 is SNEGSKA (reference sequence). V was trimmed by 3 bases and J by 4 bases, leaving 15 bases between them.

This clonotype was counted many times. V usage is TRBV7-3 and J usage is TRBJ1-1; TRBD1 aligns across 8 bases. The V gene's germline CDR1 is SGHTA and CDR2 FQGTGA. The CDR3 is 15 residues long. Trimming removed 4 bases from V and 5 bases from J; junction bases left unmatched: 9. CDR3 nucleotide sequence: TGTGCCAGCAGCTCTTCCGGACAGGGCGAAACTGAAGCTTTCTTT. Translated: CASSSSGQGETEAFF. Variable domain in full (rest from reference TRBV7-3 and TRBJ1-1): GAGVSQTPSNKVTEKGKYVELRCDPISGHTALYWYRQSLGQGPEFLIYFQGTGAADDSGLPNDRFFAVRPEGSVSTLKIQRTERGDSAVYLCASSSSGQGETEAFFGQGTRLTVV.

Ten or more counts support this clonotype. J is TRBJ2-7 and V is TRBV6-5; D gene ambiguous. V was shortened by 7 bases and J by 2 bases, with 6 bases between the two germline ends. The CDR3 sequence is 11 residues long. Germline lookup yields CDR1 MNHEY and CDR2 SVGAGI. The CDR3 coding sequence is TGTGCCAGCAACCTCCCCTACGAGCAGTACTTC. Its protein product is CASNLPYEQYF.

The chain is built from TRBV30 and TRBJ1-5, with unresolved D. The V and J ends lost 4 bases and 7 bases respectively, with 11 bases between them. Germline CDR1 reads GTSNPN; CDR2 reads SVGIG (reference sequence). The length of the CDR3 is 12 residues. CDR3 amino acids: CAWTLAGQPQHF. As DNA, the CDR3 is TGTGCCTGGACGCTAGCGGGACAGCCCCAGCATTTT. The full variable domain, in which reference TRBV30 and TRBJ1-5 provide the parts outside the CDR3, is SQTIHQWPATLVQPVGSPLSLECTVEGTSNPNLYWYRQAAGRGLQLLFYSVGIGQISSEVPQNLSASRPQDRQFILSSKKLLLSDSGFYLCAWTLAGQPQHFGDGTRLSIL.

This clonotype was seen at least ten times. The rearrangement links TRBV28 to TRBJ1-5; D is possibly TRBD1 (5 bases). This CDR3 is 16 amino acids long. Germline CDR1 is MDHEN and CDR2 is SYDVKM. V lost 3 bases and J 3 bases, leaving 15 bases between the germline ends. The CDR3 spells CASSFWGQGDNQPQHF. CDR3 sequence (DNA): TGTGCCAGCAGTTTTTGGGGTCAGGGTGACAATCAGCCCCAGCATTTT.

In this sample, this clonotype turned up many times. The V call is TRBV6-1, the J call TRBJ1-1; no reliable D call. Germline V gene lookup returns CDR1 MNHNS and CDR2 SASEGT. V gave up 6 bases and J gave up 7 bases, with 18 bases separating them. CDR3 size: 14 residues. CDR3 bases: TGTGCCAGCAGCCTACAACCGACCGGGAGTGAAGCTTTCTTT. The encoded protein is CASSLQPTGSEAFF.

Turning to this clonotype: The germline gene is not matched at one end of the junction; a read error may be the cause. The rearrangement joins TRBV6-1 to TRBJ1-1; no firm D call. Germline CDR1 is MNHNS and CDR2 is SASEGT. The CDR3 totals 18 residues. CDR3 region: CASSEQLVITALNTEACF. The CDR3 DNA follows: TGTGCCAGTAGTGAACAACTAGTTATCACGGCACTGAACACTGAAGCTTGCTTT.

This clonotype was recorded a few times. V usage is TRBV20-1 and J usage is TRBJ1-5; D is perhaps TRBD1 (5 bases). This CDR3 spans 16 amino acids. The V gene lost 0 bases and the J gene lost 0 bases, with 12 bases spanning the gap. Germline V gene sequence: CDR1 DFQATT, CDR2 SNEGSKA (reference sequence). The DNA of the CDR3 is TGCAGTGCTAGAGATCCCGGGGGGTATAGCAATCAGCCCCAGCATTTT. Protein sequence: CSARDPGGYSNQPQHF.

This clonotype was detected ten times or more. The gene calls are TRBV6-1 and TRBJ2-7; TRBD2 matches at 14 bases. CDR3 length: 15 amino acids. Trimming took 6 bases from V and 3 from J; bases not matched to a gene: 4. Per germline, CDR1 MNHNS and CDR2 SASEGT. The CDR3: CASRGTSGRFYEQYF. The CDR3 bases are TGTGCCAGCAGGGGGACTAGCGGGAGATTCTACGAGCAGTACTTC.

DNA for the CDR3: TGTGCCAGCAGCTTATTATTATTGGGACTAGCTAACGAGCAGTACTTC. As protein: CASSLLLLGLANEQYF. V is TRBV7-6 and J is TRBJ2-7; 9 bases are shared with TRBD2. The CDR3 totals 16 residues. Germline-derived CDR1 and CDR2 are SGHVS and FNYEAQ. J was trimmed by 5 bases and V by 2 bases; bases with no gene match: 10.

This rearrangement joins TRBV6-1 to TRBJ2-5; D is unclear. V dropped 8 bases and J dropped 5 bases, with 9 bases sitting between them. The germline V gene has CDR1 MNHNS and CDR2 SASEGT. The CDR3 has 11 residues. The CDR3 DNA follows: TGTGCCAGCGGCCCGAGGGAGACCCAGTACTTC. Residues: CASGPRETQYF.

This chain joins TRBV7-2 and TRBJ2-7, with a possible D match to TRBD2 (5 bases). Trimming cost V 3 bases and J 2 bases, with 8 bases left between them. The CDR3 loop spans 13 amino acids. Germline lookup yields CDR1 SGHTA and CDR2 FQGNSA. CDR3 region: CASSLGSTYEQYV. CDR3 nucleotides: TGTGCCAGCAGCTTGGGGAGTACCTACGAGCAGTACGTC.

At least ten counts were recorded for this clonotype. The rearrangement joins TRBV7-2 to TRBJ2-7; possible D gene TRBD1, 5 bases. Deletions cut 0 bases from V and 7 bases from J, with 16 bases between. The CDR3 extends over 15 amino acids. In germline, CDR1 is SGHTA, CDR2 FQGNSA. In DNA form, the CDR3 reads TGTGCCAGCAGCTTAGCCATGGGGCGGCTTGGGGAGCAGTACTTC. Translating it yields CASSLAMGRLGEQYF.

This clonotype was counted at least ten times. This chain uses TRBV30 with TRBJ1-1; the D gene is possibly TRBD1 (6 bases). The CDR3 totals 11 residues. Germline-derived CDR1 and CDR2 are GTSNPN and SVGIG (reference sequence). V was cut by 3 bases and J by 13 bases, with 15 bases left in between. This chain's CDR3 is CAWSEGQGGFF. The CDR3 bases are TGTGCCTGGAGCGAGGGACAAGGGGGTTTCTTT. Together with reference TRBV30 and TRBJ1-1, the CDR3 gives the full variable domain: SQTIHQWPATLVQPVGSPLSLECTVEGTSNPNLYWYRQAAGRGLQLLFYSVGIGQISSEVPQNLSASRPQDRQFILSSKKLLLSDSGFYLCAWSEGQGGFFGQGTRLTVV.

This clonotype has at least ten counts. The DNA for the CDR3 is TGTGCCACAGAGGGAAGGATCGCTTTCTTT. Translation: CATEGRIAFF. V usage is TRBV24-1 and J usage is TRBJ1-1; D not certain. The CDR3 sequence is 10 residues long. The V gene lost 10 bases and the J gene lost 11 bases, with 13 bases spanning the gap. Germline CDR1 reads KGHDR; CDR2 reads SFDVKD.

This clonotype was counted only a few times. The CDR3 sequence is CASSLDLRGAGGPGETQYF. CDR3 in DNA: TGTGCCAGCAGCTTGGACCTACGCGGGGCGGGGGGGCCGGGGGAGACCCAGTACTTC. This rearrangement joins TRBV5-4 to TRBJ2-5; 9 bases line up with TRBD2. This CDR3 has 19 residues. Germline CDR1 reads SGHNT; CDR2 reads YYREEE (reference sequence). J gave up 5 bases and V 0 bases, and 17 bases lay outside the gene matches.

The table lists this clonotype with many counts. The chain joins TRBV6-5 to TRBJ2-2; weak D call: TRBD1 (5 bases). The germline gives CDR1 MNHEY, CDR2 SVGAGI. Deletions cut 4 bases from V and 7 bases from J, with 10 bases between. The CDR3 is 13 residues long. The CDR3 bases are TGTGCCAGCAGTTCGGCAGGGATCGGGGAGCTGTTTTTT. Translating gives CASSSAGIGELFF.

This clonotype has ten or more counts. The V gene is TRBV7-9, the J gene TRBJ2-6; D is unclear. The CDR3 runs to 14 residues. Germline V gene data show CDR1 as SEHNR and CDR2 as FQNEAQ (reference sequence). V lost 5 bases, J lost 3 bases, and 8 bases lay in between. The CDR3 nucleotides read TGTGCCAGCAGCCCTAGGGATGGGGCCAACGTCCTGACTTTC. It codes for CASSPRDGANVLTF. The entire variable domain, with the rest obtained from reference TRBV7-9 and TRBJ2-6, is as follows: DTGVSQNPRHKITKRGQNVTFRCDPISEHNRLYWYRQTLGQGPEFLTYFQNEAQLEKSRLLSDRFSAERPKGSFSTLEIQRTEQGDSAMYLCASSPRDGANVLTFGAGSRLTVL.

This chain connects TRBV12-3 or TRBV12-4 to TRBJ1-1; 7 positions agree with TRBD1. The CDR3 contains 12 residues. With 5 bases clipped from V and 10 bases from J, the junction kept 7 bases outside the gene matches. The CDR3 protein is CASSVGTEGAFF. As DNA, the CDR3 is TGTGCCAGCAGTGTCGGGACAGAGGGAGCTTTCTTT.

The sample holds many counts of this clonotype. The gene calls are TRBV29-1 and TRBJ2-7; a possible D gene is TRBD2 (5 bases). The CDR3 is 11 residues long. Trimming took 7 bases from V and 7 from J, leaving 14 bases between them. CDR1 and CDR2 from the germline V gene are SQVTM and ANQGSEA. CDR3 region: CSAEGVGEQYF. CDR3 nucleotides: TGCAGCGCCGAGGGCGTTGGGGAGCAGTACTTC.

The table lists this clonotype with many counts. The chain couples TRBV6-5 to TRBJ1-5; possibly TRBD1 for D (6 bases). The CDR3 has 14 amino acids. Germline V lookup: CDR1 MNHEY, CDR2 SVGAGI. The V end lost 2 bases, the J end lost 5 bases, and 10 bases lay between the germline ends. This CDR3 reads CASSYTNRDQPQHF. The CDR3 nucleotides read TGTGCCAGCAGTTACACCAACAGGGATCAGCCCCAGCATTTT.

This clonotype was seen only a few times. V is TRBV6-2 or TRBV6-3 and J is TRBJ2-5, with a weak D call TRBD1 (7 bases). The germline V gene encodes CDR1 MNHEY and CDR2 SVGEGT. With 2 bases removed from V and 0 bases from J, the gap between germline ends came to 10 bases. The CDR3 runs 15 residues. The CDR3 sequence is CASSYPRGDQETQYF. CDR3 sequence (DNA): TGTGCCAGCAGTTACCCCAGGGGGGACCAAGAGACCCAGTACTTC.

Concerning this clonotype itself: A much larger clonotype is one base distant, so this may be a read error. Since no conserved phenylalanine or tryptophan closes the CDR3, a read error is the likely cause. The chain links TRBV20-1 to TRBJ1-1; D unresolved. Trimming took 1 base from V and 7 from J, leaving 10 bases between them. The CDR3 has 12 residues. Germline CDR1 DFQATT, CDR2 SNEGSKA (reference sequence). CDR3 amino acids: CSARGGNNEAFV. CDR3 nucleotides: TGCAGTGCTAGAGGAGGTAATAATGAAGCTTTCGTT.

This clonotype was found many times. The rearrangement uses TRBV12-3 or TRBV12-4 and TRBJ1-1; 10 bases are shared with TRBD1. This CDR3 spans 14 amino acids. V dropped 6 bases and J dropped 5; count of bases not matched to a gene: 6. The CDR3 sequence is CASSTDRGWTEAFF. In nucleotides, the CDR3 is TGTGCCAGCAGCACGGACAGGGGGTGGACTGAAGCTTTCTTT.